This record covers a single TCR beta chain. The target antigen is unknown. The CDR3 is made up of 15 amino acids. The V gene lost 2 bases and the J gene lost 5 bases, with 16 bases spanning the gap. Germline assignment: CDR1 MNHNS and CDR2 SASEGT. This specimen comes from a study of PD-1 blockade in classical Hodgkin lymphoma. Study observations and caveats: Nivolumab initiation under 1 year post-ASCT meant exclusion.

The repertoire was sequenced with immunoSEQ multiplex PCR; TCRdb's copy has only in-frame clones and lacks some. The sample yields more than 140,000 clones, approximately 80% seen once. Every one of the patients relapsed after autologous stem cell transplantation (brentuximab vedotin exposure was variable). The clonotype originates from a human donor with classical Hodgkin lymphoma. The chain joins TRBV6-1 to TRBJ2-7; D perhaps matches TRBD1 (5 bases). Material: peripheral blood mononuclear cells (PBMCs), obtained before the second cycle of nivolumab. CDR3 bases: TGTGCCAGCAGTGAATTTTTCGACAGTGCGGACGAGCAGTACTTC. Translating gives CASSEFFDSADEQYF.